This T cell receptor (beta chain) was identified in a study of OX40 agonist ivuxolimab in advanced cancers. Overall study findings and caveats: No antigen was identified for the clonally expanded peripheral T cells.

TCRdb's copy holds only in-frame clones and misses some; the assay was immunoSEQ multiplex PCR. The sample has tens of thousands of clones, 85% to 95% seen once. A remark on this clone: Its target is unknown.

The germline V gene encodes CDR1 MNHEY and CDR2 SVGAGI. After removal of 0 bases from V and 9 bases from J, the junction contained 8 bases not matched to a gene. This CDR3 has 14 residues. The V gene is TRBV6-5, the J gene TRBJ2-7; 7 bases align to TRBD2. The sequencing used CD4+ or CD8+ T cells sorted from blood, collected in a trial of the OX40 agonist ivuxolimab. This receptor was identified in an adult with an advanced solid tumor such as melanoma, head and neck, liver or kidney cancer. CDR3 sequence: CASSYSGTNPVQYF. The CDR3, as DNA: TGTGCCAGCAGTTACTCTGGGACTAACCCCGTGCAGTACTTC.